These 31 T cell receptor beta chains share one sample of origin, sequenced in a study of CD8+ T cells in alopecia areata. The treatment is: oral pan-JAK inhibitor, 5-10 mg twice daily. Sequencing templates came from extracted RNA that was reverse transcribed into cDNA. The protocol was immunoSEQ multiplex PCR, while the TCRdb copy is restricted to in-frame clones and leaves out a portion. The sample yields about 74,000 clones, over 25% seen once. The source material was CD8+ T cells sorted from blood, sampled at week 4, from a patient treated with tofacitinib. The receptors were gathered from a human donor with alopecia areata.

This rearrangement joins TRBV27 to TRBJ2-2; D uncertain. This CDR3 contains 16 residues. Germline lookup yields CDR1 MNHEY and CDR2 SMNVEV (reference sequence). The germline V and J ends were trimmed by 1 base and 0 bases, with 9 bases remaining between them. CDR3: CASSLFSRPNTGELFF. The CDR3 nucleotides are TGTGCCAGCAGTTTATTTTCCAGACCGAACACCGGGGAGCTGTTTTTT.

The chain employs TRBV28 and TRBJ2-6; 7 positions match TRBD1. V gave up 2 bases and J gave up 2 bases; unmatched junction bases: 21. Germline CDR1 reads MDHEN; CDR2 reads SYDVKM. This CDR3 region has 22 residues. This CDR3 is CASSLTRTGSATDDAGANVLTF. CDR3 nucleotide sequence: TGTGCCAGCAGTTTAACCCGGACAGGAAGCGCAACTGACGATGCTGGGGCCAACGTCCTGACTTTC.

This chain joins TRBV15 and TRBJ1-1; no definite D call. Per the germline V gene, CDR1 is LNHNV and CDR2 is YYDKDF (reference sequence). This CDR3 is 16 amino acids long. V lost 0 bases to trimming and J lost 0 bases, with 11 bases between them. This chain's CDR3 is CATSRERGILNTEAFF. In DNA, the CDR3 is TGTGCCACCAGCAGAGAAAGAGGGATATTGAACACTGAAGCTTTCTTT.

This clone was seen only a few times. J is TRBJ2-7 and V is TRBV7-2, with D tentatively TRBD2 (6 bases). V was cut by 5 bases and J by 5 bases, with 10 bases left in between. The CDR3 runs to 12 residues. Germline CDR1 SGHTA, CDR2 FQGNSA. The CDR3 DNA is TGTGCCAGCAGCCCGCGGGGTGACGAGCAGTACTTC. This sequence encodes CASSPRGDEQYF. Drawing the rest from reference TRBV7-2 and TRBJ2-7, the complete variable domain is GAGVSQSPSNKVTEKGKDVELRCDPISGHTALYWYRQSLGQGLEFLIYFQGNSAPDKSGLPSDRFSAERTGGSVSTLTIQRTQQEDSAVYLCASSPRGDEQYFGPGTRLTVT.

There are a few counts of this clone. The chain links TRBV6-5 to TRBJ2-3; weak D call: TRBD2 (5 bases). Trimming stripped 0 bases from V and 0 bases from J, with 10 bases between. The CDR3 contains 16 residues. CDR1 is MNHEY and CDR2 is SVGAGI in the germline V gene. The CDR3 nucleotides read TGTGCCAGCAGTTACTCTATAGCGACTAGCACAGATACGCAGTATTTT. Its translation is CASSYSIATSTDTQYF.

The rearrangement joins TRBV29-1 to TRBJ2-3; 7 positions match TRBD2. V was clipped by 5 bases and J by 1 base; unmatched bases: 6. The CDR3 contains 14 residues. Germline assignment: CDR1 SQVTM and CDR2 ANQGSEA. The CDR3 region is CSVSKREGTDTQYF. The CDR3 DNA reads as TGCAGCGTTTCCAAACGGGAGGGCACAGATACGCAGTATTTT.

V usage is TRBV29-1 and J usage is TRBJ1-2; 11 nucleotides line up with TRBD1. CDR3 length equals 14 residues. V lost 6 bases to trimming and J lost 4 bases; unmatched junction nucleotides: 7. CDR1 SQVTM and CDR2 ANQGSEA come from the germline V gene. CDR3 sequence reads: CSVEDRGRVYGYTF. The CDR3 DNA reads TGCAGCGTAGAGGACAGGGGGCGCGTCTATGGCTACACCTTC.

The chain carries TRBV5-1 and TRBJ2-2; the D call may be TRBD1 or TRBD2 (5 bases each). This CDR3 contains 15 residues. CDR1 is SGHRS, CDR2 YFSETQ, per germline. With 4 bases removed from V and 2 bases from J, the gap between germline ends came to 12 bases. CDR3 nucleotides: TGCGCCAGCAGCCCTGATGGGGACAACACCGGGGAGCTGTTTTTT. It is translated as CASSPDGDNTGELFF.

This chain links TRBV7-9 with TRBJ1-1, with a tentative D call TRBD1 (6 bases). The germline CDR1 and CDR2 sequences are SEHNR and FQNEAQ (reference sequence). V lost 0 bases and J lost 5, with 13 bases in between. CDR3 length equals 15 residues. The CDR3 protein is CASSLAYQGRTEAFF. CDR3 DNA: TGTGCCAGCAGCTTAGCGTATCAGGGGAGGACTGAAGCTTTCTTT.

The rearrangement links TRBV29-1 to TRBJ1-2, with unresolved D. The V end was cut by 6 bases, the J end by 8 bases, with 4 bases between. Germline V gene lookup returns CDR1 SQVTM and CDR2 ANQGSEA. The CDR3 has 8 residues. The CDR3 spells CSVVGYTF. The CDR3 nucleotides are TGCAGCGTAGTGGGCTACACCTTC.

This clone was counted a few times. The rearrangement uses TRBV7-9 and TRBJ2-7; 7 bases map to TRBD1. V gave up 3 bases and J gave up 1 base; unmatched junction bases: 3. Germline assignment: CDR1 SEHNR and CDR2 FQNEAQ (reference sequence). CDR3 length: 14 amino acids. In DNA, the CDR3 is TGTGCCAGCAGCTTTACAGGGGTTTCCTACGAGCAGTACTTC. This sequence encodes CASSFTGVSYEQYF.

This chain uses TRBV6-4 with TRBJ2-3; possible D gene TRBD2, 6 bases. Germline V CDR1 and CDR2: MRHNA, SNTAGT. Trimming removed 6 bases from V and 2 bases from J, with 9 bases in between. The length of the CDR3 is 13 residues. The CDR3 DNA sequence: TGTGCCAGCAGATCGGGGGTCACAGATACGCAGTATTTT. Protein product: CASRSGVTDTQYF.

Written as DNA, the CDR3 is TGTGCCAGCAGTTTATTGTGGGTGGTCTCTGGGGCCAACGTCCTGACTTTC. It yields the protein CASSLLWVVSGANVLTF. This chain uses TRBV27 with TRBJ2-6, with D hard to call. The ends were cut back, 1 base at V and 0 bases at J, with 10 bases in the middle. The CDR3 extends over 17 amino acids. Germline V gives CDR1 MNHEY, CDR2 SMNVEV (reference sequence).

The chain combines TRBV29-1 with TRBJ2-4; D not certain. CDR3 length: 11 residues. With 5 bases removed from V and 5 bases from J, the gap between germline ends came to 7 bases. Germline V CDR1 and CDR2: SQVTM, ANQGSEA. CDR3 nucleotide sequence: TGCAGCGTTCTGGCGCAAAACATTCAGTACTTC. This translates into CSVLAQNIQYF.

The V and J genes are TRBV9 and TRBJ2-2; weak D call: TRBD2 (6 bases). V lost 3 bases, J lost 4 bases, and 7 bases lay in between. The CDR3 is made up of 13 amino acids. The germline gives CDR1 SGDLS, CDR2 YYNGEE. In DNA form, the CDR3 reads TGTGCCAGCAGCGATAGCGGCACCGGGGAGCTGTTTTTT. Its protein is CASSDSGTGELFF.

V is TRBV7-8 and J is TRBJ2-7, with TRBD1 as a possible D gene (5 bases). Germline V gene data show CDR1 as SGHVS and CDR2 as FQNEAQ. The CDR3 totals 14 residues. The V end lost 1 base, the J end lost 6 bases, and 13 bases lay between the germline ends. The CDR3 loop reads CASSLEGALGEQYF. CDR3 nucleotide sequence: TGTGCCAGCAGCTTAGAAGGGGCATTGGGCGAGCAGTACTTC.

This chain links TRBV29-1 with TRBJ2-6, with 9 bases fitting TRBD1. This CDR3 region has 15 residues. The junction had 3 bases not matched to a gene; V was cut back by 6 bases and J by 0 bases. Looked up from germline, CDR1 is SQVTM and CDR2 is ANQGSEA. The CDR3 nucleotides are TGCAGCGTGGGGACAGGGAACTCTGGGGCCAACGTCCTGACTTTC. Residues: CSVGTGNSGANVLTF.

This clone was found a few times. This rearrangement joins TRBV4-1 to TRBJ2-1; 9 nucleotides match TRBD1. Losses at the gene ends were 3 bases for V and 6 bases for J; bases not matched to a gene: 9. This CDR3 has 16 residues. The germline CDR1 and CDR2 sequences are MGHRA and YSYEKL. Written as DNA, the CDR3 is TGCGCCAGCAGCCACCTCGAACAGGGGGCGGGCAATGAGCAGTTCTTC. This gives the protein CASSHLEQGAGNEQFF.

V is TRBV6-6 and J is TRBJ2-5; TRBD1 matches at 9 bases. V lost 4 bases and J lost 7; bases outside the gene matches: 10. From germline, CDR1 is MNHNY and CDR2 SVGAGI (reference sequence). This CDR3 region has 15 residues. The DNA for the CDR3 is TGTGCCAGCAGTTCCCTGGGACAGGGAGATGGGACCCAGTACTTC. This encodes CASSSLGQGDGTQYF.

V usage is TRBV29-1 and J usage is TRBJ2-2; D is ambiguous. V dropped 6 bases and J dropped 3 bases, with 8 bases sitting between them. The CDR3 has 12 amino acids. The germline V gene has CDR1 SQVTM and CDR2 ANQGSEA. The CDR3 loop is CSVDGDTGELFF. The CDR3, as DNA: TGCAGCGTCGACGGAGACACCGGGGAGCTGTTTTTT.

This clone was recorded a few times. This chain connects TRBV20-1 to TRBJ2-2; D remains unclear. This CDR3 is built from 11 residues. Germline lookup yields CDR1 DFQATT and CDR2 SNEGSKA (reference sequence). Trimming left V 3 bases short and J 6 bases short, with 5 bases between. The CDR3 loop reads CSASSPGELFF. The DNA for the CDR3 is TGCAGTGCTAGCAGCCCCGGGGAGCTGTTTTTT.

The gene calls are TRBV13 and TRBJ2-7, with 7 bases that match TRBD2. The V gene end was trimmed by 4 bases and the J gene end by 3 bases; junction bases not matched to a gene: 9. The CDR3 extends over 15 amino acids. Germline-derived CDR1 and CDR2 are PRHDT and FYEKMQ (reference sequence). The CDR3 sequence: CASSSPGERGYEQYF. Written as DNA, the CDR3 is TGTGCCAGCAGCTCCCCCGGGGAGCGGGGCTACGAGCAGTACTTC.

The chain links TRBV29-1 to TRBJ1-2; TRBD1 aligns across 9 bases. With V trimmed by 6 bases and J by 5 bases, 7 bases remained unmatched. Per germline, CDR1 SQVTM and CDR2 ANQGSEA. The length of the CDR3 is 13 residues. CDR3 DNA sequence: TGCAGCGTACGACAGGGGGACACTTATGGCTACACCTTC. Its protein product is CSVRQGDTYGYTF.

With regard to this clone: One end of the junction varies from germline; a read error may be responsible. The chain joins TRBV20-1 to TRBJ1-2; D is uncertain. The CDR3 covers 8 residues. CDR1 and CDR2 from the germline V gene are DFQATT and SNEGSKA (reference sequence). The CDR3 DNA sequence: TGCAGTGCTCATCTCGGAGCCTTC. Translating gives CSAHLGAF.

The chain couples TRBV19 to TRBJ2-7; 8 bases fit TRBD1. CDR3 length: 16 residues. The V and J ends lost 7 bases and 4 bases, in that order; junction bases with no gene match: 15. In germline, CDR1 is LNHDA, CDR2 SQIVND (reference sequence). In DNA form, the CDR3 reads TGTGCCAGTACCCAGGGGGCGGACAGAACTGAATACGAGCAGTACTTC. Protein product: CASTQGADRTEYEQYF.

The chain uses TRBV15 and TRBJ2-7; 7 nucleotides agree with TRBD2. The V and J ends lost 6 bases and 6 bases, in that order; junction bases with no gene match: 11. This CDR3 comprises 14 residues. Per the germline V gene, CDR1 is LNHNV and CDR2 is YYDKDF (reference sequence). The CDR3 coding sequence is TGTGCCACCAGAAGGGAAGCGGGATTAGGCGAGCAGTACTTC. The encoded protein is CATRREAGLGEQYF. Drawing the rest from reference TRBV15 and TRBJ2-7, the complete variable domain is DAMVIQNPRYQVTQFGKPVTLSCSQTLNHNVMYWYQQKSSQAPKLLFHYYDKDFNNEADTPDNFQSRRPNTSFCFLDIRSPGLGDTAMYLCATRREAGLGEQYFGPGTRLTVT.

This clone was seen more than once but under ten times. The rearrangement joins TRBV7-9 to TRBJ1-1, with D unclear. Germline V gene lookup returns CDR1 SEHNR and CDR2 FQNEAQ (reference sequence). Trimming stripped 3 bases from V and 3 bases from J, with 8 bases between. CDR3 length equals 13 residues. The CDR3 nucleotides are TGTGCCAGCAGCTTGATGGACTACACTGAAGCTTTCTTT. Translated: CASSLMDYTEAFF.

The DNA for the CDR3 is TGTGCCTGGAGTTCGGGCGTCCCTGGCTACACCTTC. It codes for CAWSSGVPGYTF. The gene calls are TRBV30 and TRBJ1-2; the D is unclear. Looked up from germline, CDR1 is GTSNPN and CDR2 is SVGIG (reference sequence). V lost 2 bases and J lost 7, with 11 bases in between. CDR3 size: 12 residues.

The genes are TRBV4-1 and TRBJ1-5; 7 bases line up with TRBD1. Trimming removed 3 bases from V and 2 bases from J; junction bases left unmatched: 7. Germline loops: CDR1 MGHRA, CDR2 YSYEKL. The CDR3 has 16 amino acids. CDR3 DNA sequence: TGCGCCAGCAGCCAGGACTGGACAGGCCGCAATCAGCCCCAGCATTTT. This translates into CASSQDWTGRNQPQHF.

In this sample, this clone turned up a few times. The chain is built from TRBV29-1 and TRBJ2-7; D is perhaps TRBD2 (7 bases). Germline CDR1 is SQVTM and CDR2 is ANQGSEA. The V and J ends lost 7 bases and 1 base respectively, with 17 bases between them. The CDR3 is 14 amino acids. The CDR3 DNA reads as TGCAGCGCCACTGTCGGGGGGCTTTCCTACGAGCAGTACTTC. Amino acid sequence: CSATVGGLSYEQYF.

This chain links TRBV29-1 with TRBJ2-1, with TRBD1 matching over 9 bases. There are 14 residues in the CDR3. The ends lost 4 bases at V and 10 bases at J; junction bases unmatched: 11. The germline gives CDR1 SQVTM, CDR2 ANQGSEA. The DNA of the CDR3 is TGCAGCGTTGTAGGGACAGGGACACTCGGGGAGCAGTTCTTC. This encodes CSVVGTGTLGEQFF.